This T cell receptor beta chain was captured in a study of blood T cell repertoires in COVID-19. The wider study: The United States, Italy and Spain were the sources of the acute and convalescent COVID-19 samples. T cells, B-cell-depleted T cells, or PBMCs provided the cDNA or gDNA that served as material.

In the original processing: From reference gene primer amplification, estimates of nucleated cell counts were derived. Sequencing used immunoSEQ multiplex PCR; TCRdb keeps in-frame clones, though not all of them. The DNA gave D and trimming, while V, J and clone size come from that table. The top ten clones hold 1.5% of a sample with around 210,000 clones, about 86% of them seen once. The sample comprised peripheral blood. This sequence was found in a man younger than 35 with active or convalescent COVID-19.

CDR3 sequence reads: CASSLGPGNTEAFF. The CDR3 DNA reads as TGTGCCAGCAGCTTAGGTCCAGGTAACACTGAAGCTTTCTTT. J is TRBJ1-1 and V is TRBV7-3; D gene unclear. Trimming took 2 bases from V and 2 from J, leaving 9 bases between them. Germline-derived CDR1 and CDR2 are SGHTA and FQGTGA. The CDR3 totals 14 residues.